Presented here are 6 T cell receptor beta chains from one specimen sequenced in a study of blood T cell repertoires in COVID-19. Produced via immunoSEQ multiplex PCR; TCRdb's table is partial and in-frame only. The sample lists approximately 200,000 clones, roughly 80% occurring once. The specimen was PBMCs or T cells enriched from blood (not recorded which). The receptors originated from a man aged 35 to 55 who had recovered from COVID-19.

The rearrangement links TRBV6-5 to TRBJ2-3; weak D call: TRBD2 (6 bases). This CDR3 spans 12 amino acids. Germline V CDR1 and CDR2: MNHEY, SVGAGI. Trimming cost V 8 bases and J 3 bases, with 9 bases left between them. The CDR3 DNA is TGTGCCAGCGTGGGGACTACAGATACGCAGTATTTT. It codes for CASVGTTDTQYF.

The V call is TRBV3-1 (or the pseudogene TRBV3-2), the J call TRBJ2-7; 8 bases align to TRBD2. CDR1 LGHDT and CDR2 YNNKEL come from the germline V gene (reference sequence). Trimming removed 4 bases from V and 7 bases from J; junction bases left unmatched: 6. The CDR3 runs 13 residues. CDR3 in DNA: TGTGCCAGCAGCCCTCGGGGGGGCTGGGAGCAGTACTTC. Its translation is CASSPRGGWEQYF.

J is TRBJ2-1 and V is TRBV5-1; 11 positions agree with TRBD2. CDR1 and CDR2 (germline): SGHRS, YFSETQ. Unmatched junction bases numbered 8, after V lost 0 bases and J lost 3 bases. The CDR3 runs 18 residues. The CDR3 loop is CASSLVTTSGTVYNEQFF. CDR3 sequence (DNA): TGCGCCAGCAGCTTGGTTACGACTAGCGGGACCGTCTACAATGAGCAGTTCTTC.

The CDR3 nucleotides read TGTGCCAGCAGTCTCTCGCAGGCCAACATTCAGTACTTC. The encoded protein is CASSLSQANIQYF. J is TRBJ2-4 and V is TRBV28; D remains unclear. This CDR3 is built from 13 residues. The germline CDR1 and CDR2 sequences are MDHEN and SYDVKM. The V end was cut by 5 bases, the J end by 7 bases, with 12 bases between.

The J gene is TRBJ1-2, the V gene TRBV5-1; D gene ambiguous. Per germline, CDR1 SGHRS and CDR2 YFSETQ. The CDR3 has 12 amino acids. V was pared by 0 bases and J by 6 bases, with 6 bases between. The CDR3 protein is CASSLDQDGYTF. Here the CDR3 DNA reads TGCGCCAGCAGCTTGGATCAGGATGGCTACACCTTC. Looking up the rest from reference TRBV5-1 and TRBJ1-2 gives the full variable domain: KAGVTQTPRYLIKTRGQQVTLSCSPISGHRSVSWYQQTPGQGLQFLFEYFSETQRNKGNFPGRFSGRQFSNSRSEMNVSTLELGDSALYLCASSLDQDGYTFGSGTRLTVV.

This clone has only one observation. The rearrangement uses TRBV7-6 and TRBJ2-1; D unresolved. Germline V gene lookup returns CDR1 SGHVS and CDR2 FNYEAQ. The CDR3 runs to 15 residues. Between the trimmed V and J ends, which lost 2 bases and 2 bases, there was a span of 10 bases. The DNA for the CDR3 is TGTGCCAGCAGCTTAAGAGAGGTCCCCTACAATGAGCAGTTCTTC. Its translation is CASSLREVPYNEQFF.